This T cell receptor (beta chain) was captured by sequencing in a study of HIV-infected patients and healthy controls. Points from the study as a whole: Healthy controls carried many MAIT alpha-chain CDR3s, while HIV+ repertoires had few. Treated samples reflected only about three months of therapy, arguably too short to observe immune reconstitution.

This clonotype is termed medium-sized. The antigen remains unidentified. cDNA was made from about 510 ng RNA using alpha and beta constant primers. Using multiplexing indices, alpha and beta chain libraries were generated apart by chain-specific third strand synthesis. The library had 12-nucleotide molecular identifiers formed by two random hexamers joined together. TCRdb analysed the 5' RACE reads with MiXCR anew, one entry per CDR3 protein. The sample holds about 5,000 distinct CDR3 sequences, 20% to 25% seen once. Follow-up blood was drawn about 14 weeks, roughly three months, after antiretroviral therapy began. The repertoire came from unfractionated whole blood and reflected all unsorted peripheral T cells. The source material was blood, sampled during antiretroviral therapy. This sequence was found in an adult with HIV infection.

Here the CDR3 DNA reads TGTGCCAGCAGCTCCCGACAGGGCGGACAGCCCCAGCATTTT. This gives the protein CASSSRQGGQPQHF. The chain recombines TRBV9 with TRBJ1-5; 7 nucleotides match TRBD1. Germline trimming cut 4 bases from V and 7 bases from J; bases unmatched to any gene: 8. CDR3 length: 14 residues. Per germline, CDR1 SGDLS and CDR2 YYNGEE.